This passage covers 13 T cell receptor beta chains from one sample sequenced in a study of OX40 agonist ivuxolimab in advanced cancers. Sequenced by immunoSEQ multiplex PCR; TCRdb stores in-frame clones only, minus some. The repertoire consists of tens of thousands of clones, with around 85% occurring once and the leading ten covering roughly 4.9%. The source was CD4+ or CD8+ T cells sorted from blood, collected in a trial of the OX40 agonist ivuxolimab. The receptors shown here come from an adult with an advanced solid tumor such as melanoma, head and neck, liver or kidney cancer.

The rearrangement uses TRBV6-1 and TRBJ2-2; D gene unclear. This CDR3 has 16 residues. V shed 2 bases and J shed 1 base, with 11 bases lying between them. The germline V gene has CDR1 MNHNS and CDR2 SASEGT. The CDR3 DNA is TGTGCCAGCAGTGAATCCAACTGGGGGAACACCGGGGAGCTGTTTTTT. It specifies CASSESNWGNTGELFF.

With regard to this clone: At the DNA level, this CDR3 is encoded by other sequences in the same sample as well. V usage is TRBV4-1 and J usage is TRBJ1-2, with 7 positions matching TRBD1. This CDR3 region has 17 residues. J gave up 7 bases and V 1 base, and 15 bases lay outside the gene matches. CDR1 is MGHRA and CDR2 is YSYEKL in the germline V gene. CDR3 region: CASSQGGGGTGIGGYTF. Written as DNA, the CDR3 is TGCGCCAGCAGCCAAGGAGGAGGGGGCACGGGGATCGGTGGCTACACCTTC.

V usage is TRBV6-4 and J usage is TRBJ2-3; 12 bases fit TRBD2. The CDR3 has 16 amino acids. Looked up from germline, CDR1 is MRHNA and CDR2 is SNTAGT. J gave up 4 bases and V 6 bases, and 8 bases lay outside the gene matches. The CDR3 DNA reads as TGTGCCAGCAGCCCAGCTAGCGGGGGGGCCTCAGATACGCAGTATTTT. Protein sequence: CASSPASGGASDTQYF.

This rearrangement joins TRBV9 to TRBJ1-1, with a tentative D call TRBD1 (6 bases). The germline CDR1 and CDR2 sequences are SGDLS and YYNGEE. The CDR3 runs to 15 residues. Trimming cost V 0 bases and J 5 bases, with 14 bases left between them. The CDR3 nucleotides are TGTGCCAGCAGCGTAGTTGGGGCAGGGGATACTGAAGCTTTCTTT. It encodes CASSVVGAGDTEAFF.

The chain links TRBV9 to TRBJ2-6, with unresolved D. The CDR3 has 16 residues. V lost 4 bases to trimming and J lost 0 bases, with 11 bases between them. Germline CDR1 SGDLS, CDR2 YYNGEE. DNA of the CDR3: TGTGCCAGCAGCCCGCGACCGGCCTCTGGGGCCAACGTCCTGACTTTC. Translated, it gives CASSPRPASGANVLTF.

By share, this clone counts as medium-sized. This rearrangement joins TRBV4-2 to TRBJ2-7, with 7 nucleotides matching TRBD1. With V trimmed by 0 bases and J by 0 bases, 2 bases remained unmatched. The CDR3 is 15 residues long. Looked up from germline, CDR1 is LGHNA and CDR2 is YNFKEQ. DNA for the CDR3: TGTGCCAGCAGCCAAGACAGGGGGAGCTCCTACGAGCAGTACTTC. As protein: CASSQDRGSSYEQYF.

V gene TRBV19 combines with J gene TRBJ1-1; 9 bases are shared with TRBD1. CDR3 length: 15 amino acids. Germline assignment: CDR1 LNHDA and CDR2 SQIVND (reference sequence). The V segment lost 7 bases and the J segment 0 bases; nucleotides outside the gene matches: 6. The CDR3 reads CASKEQGALNTEAFF. The CDR3, as DNA: TGTGCCAGTAAGGAACAGGGGGCACTGAACACTGAAGCTTTCTTT.

This chain joins TRBV6-1 and TRBJ2-1, with D tentatively TRBD1 (6 bases). The CDR3 totals 13 residues. Germline loops: CDR1 MNHNS, CDR2 SASEGT. Between the trimmed V and J ends, which lost 4 bases and 8 bases, there was a span of 12 bases. For the CDR3, the DNA is TGTGCCAGCAGTGTGAACAGGGCTGATGAGCAGTTCTTC. Its protein product is CASSVNRADEQFF.

This chain joins TRBV13 and TRBJ2-7, with 11 bases lining up with TRBD1. Germline values: CDR1 PRHDT, CDR2 FYEKMQ (reference sequence). This CDR3 spans 13 amino acids. With V trimmed by 5 bases and J by 7 bases, 4 bases remained unmatched. CDR3 protein: CASSGQGAGEQYF. CDR3 nucleotides: TGTGCCAGCAGCGGACAGGGGGCGGGGGAGCAGTACTTC.

This clone was observed a handful of times. The chain recombines TRBV29-1 with TRBJ1-1, with 7 bases matching TRBD1. This CDR3 spans 12 amino acids. Trimming at V came to 5 bases and at J to 2 bases, leaving 2 bases not matched to a gene. Germline CDR1 and CDR2: SQVTM and ANQGSEA. CDR3 bases: TGCAGCGTTAACAGGGGAAACACTGAAGCTTTCTTT. This sequence encodes CSVNRGNTEAFF.

The J gene is TRBJ2-5, the V gene TRBV9; 14 nucleotides align to TRBD2. This CDR3 spans 17 amino acids. Germline CDR1 is SGDLS and CDR2 is YYNGEE. Unmatched junction bases numbered 10, after V lost 4 bases and J lost 5 bases. CDR3 in amino acids: CASSSGLAGVWGETQYF. The CDR3 DNA reads as TGTGCCAGCAGCTCGGGACTAGCGGGGGTATGGGGGGAGACCCAGTACTTC. Complete variable domain (other parts from reference TRBV9 and TRBJ2-5): DSGVTQTPKHLITATGQRVTLRCSPRSGDLSVYWYQQSLDQGLQFLIQYYNGEERAKGNILERFSAQQFPDLHSELNLSSLELGDSALYFCASSSGLAGVWGETQYFGPGTRLLVL.

The chain links TRBV9 to TRBJ1-1; D gene unclear. V lost 0 bases and J 3 bases, leaving 9 bases between the germline ends. This CDR3 comprises 14 residues. CDR1 is SGDLS and CDR2 is YYNGEE in the germline V gene. The CDR3: CASSVGSPDTEAFF. Here the CDR3 DNA reads TGTGCCAGCAGCGTAGGCAGTCCGGACACTGAAGCTTTCTTT.

V is TRBV7-9 and J is TRBJ1-2, with D hard to call. The CDR3 length is 16 residues. The germline V and J ends were trimmed by 5 bases and 1 base, with 17 bases remaining between them. Looked up from germline, CDR1 is SEHNR and CDR2 is FQNEAQ (reference sequence). The CDR3 loop reads CASSPYTPRDNYGYTF. In nucleotides, the CDR3 is TGTGCCAGCAGCCCGTACACCCCTAGGGATAACTATGGCTACACCTTC.